This T cell receptor beta chain was profiled in a study of identical twins. General study results and limits: For cord blood, abundant beta clonotypes had fewer insertions, unlike memory repertoires, which showed none. Invariant MAIT and iNKT cells may have partly biased zero-insertion analyses.

This CDR3 spans 17 amino acids. In germline, CDR1 is SGHRS, CDR2 YFSETQ. Trimming cost V 4 bases and J 7 bases; bases outside gene matches: 9. This clonotype was counted a few times. Its antigen is unidentified. A universal primer site arose from template switching, and cDNA bore unique molecular identifiers. One entry per CDR3 protein, called by TCRdb with MiXCR from the 5' RACE reads. This table has some 710,000 distinct CDR3 sequences, roughly 6% appearing once. Sequencing was carried out using naive T cells sorted from blood. This TCR came from a man younger than 30 in good health. The V gene is TRBV5-1, the J gene TRBJ2-2, with 14 positions matching TRBD2. For the CDR3, the DNA is TGCGCCAGCAGCCACGGGACTAGCGGGAGAAGGGGCGGGGAGCTGTTTTTT. The encoded protein is CASSHGTSGRRGGELFF.